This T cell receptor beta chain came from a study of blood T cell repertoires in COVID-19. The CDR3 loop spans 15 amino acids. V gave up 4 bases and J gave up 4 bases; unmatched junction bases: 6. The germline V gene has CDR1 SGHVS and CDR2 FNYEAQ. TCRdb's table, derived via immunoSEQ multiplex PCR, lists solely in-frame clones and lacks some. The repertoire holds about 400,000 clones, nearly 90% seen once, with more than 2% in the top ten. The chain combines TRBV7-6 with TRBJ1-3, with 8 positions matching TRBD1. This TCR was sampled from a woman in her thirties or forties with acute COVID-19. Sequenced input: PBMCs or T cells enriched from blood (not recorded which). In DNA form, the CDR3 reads TGTGCCAGCAGCTCCCGTGGGGACAGGGGAAACACCATATATTTT. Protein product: CASSSRGDRGNTIYF.